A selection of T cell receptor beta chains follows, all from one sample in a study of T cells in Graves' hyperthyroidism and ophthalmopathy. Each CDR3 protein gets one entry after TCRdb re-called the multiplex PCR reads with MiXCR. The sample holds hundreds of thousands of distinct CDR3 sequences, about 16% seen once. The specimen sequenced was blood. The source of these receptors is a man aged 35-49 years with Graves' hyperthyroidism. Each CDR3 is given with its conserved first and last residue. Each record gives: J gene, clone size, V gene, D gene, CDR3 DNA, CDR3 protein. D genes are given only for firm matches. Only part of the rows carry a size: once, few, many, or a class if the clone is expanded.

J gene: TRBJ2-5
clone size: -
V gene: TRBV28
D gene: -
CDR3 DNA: TGTGCCAGCCGAGGGGACCTAGCCATGGAGACCCAGTACTTC
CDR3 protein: CASRGDLAMETQYF

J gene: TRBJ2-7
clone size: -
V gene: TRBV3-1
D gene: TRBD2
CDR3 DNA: TGTGCCAGCAGCCAAGAAACAGGCGGGGGCTACGAGCAGTACTTC
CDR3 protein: CASSQETGGGYEQYF

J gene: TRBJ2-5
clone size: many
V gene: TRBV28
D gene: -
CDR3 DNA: TGTGCCAGCAGTCCCTGGCGTGGGGAGACCCAGTACTTC
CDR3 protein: CASSPWRGETQYF

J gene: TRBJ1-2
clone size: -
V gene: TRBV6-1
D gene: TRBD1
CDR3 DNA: TGTGCCAGCCGTCCACGGAGGGGACAGTCCTATGGCTACACCTTC
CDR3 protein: CASRPRRGQSYGYTF

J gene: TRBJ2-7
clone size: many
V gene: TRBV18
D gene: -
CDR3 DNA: TGTGCCAGCTCACCACCGCCAGGGCTTTACGAGCAGTACTTC
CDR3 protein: CASSPPPGLYEQYF

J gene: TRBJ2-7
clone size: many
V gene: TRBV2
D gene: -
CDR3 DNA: TGTGCCAGCGGGGTGCGGGACGAGCAGTACTTC
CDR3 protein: CASGVRDEQYF

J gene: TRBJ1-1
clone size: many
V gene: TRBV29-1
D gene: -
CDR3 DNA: TGCAGCGTTGAACAGGGGATTGGGACTGAAGCTTTCTTT
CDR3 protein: CSVEQGIGTEAFF

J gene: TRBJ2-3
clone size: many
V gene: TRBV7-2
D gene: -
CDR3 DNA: TGTGCCAGCAGCTTGGGCAGGCTCACAGATACGCAGTATTTT
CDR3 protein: CASSLGRLTDTQYF

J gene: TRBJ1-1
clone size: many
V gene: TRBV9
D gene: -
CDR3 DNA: TGTGCCAGCAGCGTAACGCCTACCGCGGGTGGTCCCACTGAAGCTTTCTTT
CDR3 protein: CASSVTPTAGGPTEAFF

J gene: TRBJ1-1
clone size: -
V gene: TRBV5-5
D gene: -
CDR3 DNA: TGTGCCAGCAGCAGGGGGGGGAAGAACACTGAAGCTTTCTTT
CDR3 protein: CASSRGGKNTEAFF

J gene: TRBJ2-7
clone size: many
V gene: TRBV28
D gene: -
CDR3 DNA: TGTGCCAGCAGCATACAGGATTACGAGCAGTACTTC
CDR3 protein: CASSIQDYEQYF

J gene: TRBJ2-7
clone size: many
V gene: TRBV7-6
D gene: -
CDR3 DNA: TGTGCCAGCAGCCTGGGAGAGGCAGGTCTCTACGAGCAGTACTTC
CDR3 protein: CASSLGEAGLYEQYF

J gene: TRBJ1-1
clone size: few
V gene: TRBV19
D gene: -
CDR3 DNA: TGTGCCAGCTTCTACAGGGCATCTTACATGAACACTGAAGCTTTCTTT
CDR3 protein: CASFYRASYMNTEAFF

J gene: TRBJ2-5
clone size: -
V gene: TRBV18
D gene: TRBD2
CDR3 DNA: TGTGCCAGCTCACCGCAACTAGCGGGGGCAGAGACCCAGTACTTC
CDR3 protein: CASSPQLAGAETQYF

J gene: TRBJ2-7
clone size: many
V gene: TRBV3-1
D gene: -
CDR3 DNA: TGTGCCAGCAGCCCGTCGGGGGGCCGCTACGAGCAGTACTTC
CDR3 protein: CASSPSGGRYEQYF

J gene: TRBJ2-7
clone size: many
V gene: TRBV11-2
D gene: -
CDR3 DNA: TGTGCCAGCAGCCCAGGGGTTCCTTACTACGAGCAGTACTTC
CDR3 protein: CASSPGVPYYEQYF

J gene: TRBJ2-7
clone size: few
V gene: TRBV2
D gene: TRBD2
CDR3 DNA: TGTGCCAGCAGAAGTAGCGGGGGGGCCTACGAGCAGTACTTC
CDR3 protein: CASRSSGGAYEQYF

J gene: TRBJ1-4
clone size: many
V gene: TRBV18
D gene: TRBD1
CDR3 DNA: TGTGCCAGCTCTCGGGGACAGGGGACAACTAATGAAAAACTGTTTTTT
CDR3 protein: CASSRGQGTTNEKLFF

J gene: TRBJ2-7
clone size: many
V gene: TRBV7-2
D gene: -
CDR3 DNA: TGTGCCAGCAGTCCTGGACGAAGGGACGAGCAGTACTTC
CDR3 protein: CASSPGRRDEQYF

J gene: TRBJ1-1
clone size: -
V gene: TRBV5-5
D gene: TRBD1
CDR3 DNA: TGTGCCAGCAGCTTGGCTAGGACAGGGCCGGGGGCTTTCTTT
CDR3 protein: CASSLARTGPGAFF

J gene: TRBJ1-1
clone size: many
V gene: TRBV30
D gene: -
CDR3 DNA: TGTGCCGGGATAGACTGGGAAGAAGCTTTCTTT
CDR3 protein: CAGIDWEEAFF

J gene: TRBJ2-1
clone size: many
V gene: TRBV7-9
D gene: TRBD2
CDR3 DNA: TGTGCCAGCAGCTTTTCTAGCGGGGGGCCTTACAATGAGCAGTTCTTC
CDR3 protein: CASSFSSGGPYNEQFF

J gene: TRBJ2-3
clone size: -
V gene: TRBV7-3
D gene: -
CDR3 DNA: TGTGCCAGCAGCTTCTCCGGGGGAGCCACAGATACGCAGTATTTT
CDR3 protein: CASSFSGGATDTQYF

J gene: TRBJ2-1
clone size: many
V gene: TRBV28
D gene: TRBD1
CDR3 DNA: TGTGCCAGCAGTTTCTTCGGGACAGGGTGGTATGAGCAGTTCTTC
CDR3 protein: CASSFFGTGWYEQFF

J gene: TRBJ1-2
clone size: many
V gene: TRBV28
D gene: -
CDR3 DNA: TGTGCCAGCAGTTCATTGGATGGCTACACCTTC
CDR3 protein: CASSSLDGYTF

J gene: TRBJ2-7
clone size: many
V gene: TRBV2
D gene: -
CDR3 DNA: TGTGCCAGCAGTGGGCAGAATTACGAGCAGTACTTC
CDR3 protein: CASSGQNYEQYF

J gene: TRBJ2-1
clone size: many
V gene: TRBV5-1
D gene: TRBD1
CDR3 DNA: TGCGCCAGCAGCTTGATAGGGGGCCCGTACAATGAGCAGTTCTTC
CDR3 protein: CASSLIGGPYNEQFF

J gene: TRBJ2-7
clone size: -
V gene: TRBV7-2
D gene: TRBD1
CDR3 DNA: TGTGCCAGCAGCGACACAGGGGGCCTCTACGAGCAGTACTTC
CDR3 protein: CASSDTGGLYEQYF

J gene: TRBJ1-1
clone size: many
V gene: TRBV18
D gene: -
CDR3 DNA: TGTGCCAGCTCACAAGGGGGTAGCACTGAAGCTTTCTTT
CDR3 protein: CASSQGGSTEAFF

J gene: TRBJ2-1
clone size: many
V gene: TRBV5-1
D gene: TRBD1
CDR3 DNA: TGCGCCAGCAGCTTGGAGGGGACAGGGAATGAGCAGTTCTTC
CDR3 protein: CASSLEGTGNEQFF

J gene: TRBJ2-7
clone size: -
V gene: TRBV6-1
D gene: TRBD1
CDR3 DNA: TGTGCCAGCAGTGAAAGGACAGGGATCTTGGACGAGCAGTACTTC
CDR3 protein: CASSERTGILDEQYF

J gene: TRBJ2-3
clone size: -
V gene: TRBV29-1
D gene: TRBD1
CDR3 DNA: TGCAGCGCGGGACAGGGGGCGCGGGCAGATACGCAGTATTTT
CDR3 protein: CSAGQGARADTQYF

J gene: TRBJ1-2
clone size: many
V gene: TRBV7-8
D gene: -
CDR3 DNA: TGTGCCAGCAGCAGAGGGGGTCTCGACTATGGCTACACCTTC
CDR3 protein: CASSRGGLDYGYTF

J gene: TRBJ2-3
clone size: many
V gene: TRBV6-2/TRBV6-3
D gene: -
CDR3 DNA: TGTGCCAGCAGTTACCGGTTTAGCACAGATACGCAGTATTTT
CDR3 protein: CASSYRFSTDTQYF

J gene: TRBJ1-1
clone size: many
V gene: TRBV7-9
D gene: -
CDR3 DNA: TGTGCCAGCAGCTTAATTGATCGGGGTGAAGCTTTCTTT
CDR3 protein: CASSLIDRGEAFF

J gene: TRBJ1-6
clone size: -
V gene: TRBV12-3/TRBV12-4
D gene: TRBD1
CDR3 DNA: TGTGCCAGCAGTTCAGGGGGAGGTTCACCCCTCCACTTT
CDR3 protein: CASSSGGGSPLHF

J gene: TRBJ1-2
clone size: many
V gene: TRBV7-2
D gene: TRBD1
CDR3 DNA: TGTGCCAGCAGCTCTATATCAGGGGGCAGTGGCTACACCTTC
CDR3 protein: CASSSISGGSGYTF

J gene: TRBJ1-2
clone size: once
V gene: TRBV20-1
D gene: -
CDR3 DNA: TGCAGTGCCCCGAGGGCCAGTACTAACTATGGCTACACCTTC
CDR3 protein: CSAPRASTNYGYTF

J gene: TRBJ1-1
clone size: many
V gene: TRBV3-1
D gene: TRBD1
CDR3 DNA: TGTGCCAGCAGCCAGACCCGACAGGGGGAGGCTTTCTTT
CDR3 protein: CASSQTRQGEAFF

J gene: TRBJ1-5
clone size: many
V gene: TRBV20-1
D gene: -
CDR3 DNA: TGCAGTGCTCGGTCAGGTCCTCATCAGCCCCAGCATTTT
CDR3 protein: CSARSGPHQPQHF

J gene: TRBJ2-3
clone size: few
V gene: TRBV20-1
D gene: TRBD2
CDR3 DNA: TGCAGTGCTAGAGCAGCGGGGGGGCCGGGGGGTACGCAGTATTTT
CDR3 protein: CSARAAGGPGGTQYF

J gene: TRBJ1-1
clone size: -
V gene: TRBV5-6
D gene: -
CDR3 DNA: TGTGCCAGCAGCCTTACAGGGTGGACTGAAGCTTTCTTT
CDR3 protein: CASSLTGWTEAFF

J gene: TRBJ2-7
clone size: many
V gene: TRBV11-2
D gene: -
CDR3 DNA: TGTGCCAGCAGCTCCAGCTCCCAGGGTGTATACGAGCAGTACTTC
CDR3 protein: CASSSSSQGVYEQYF

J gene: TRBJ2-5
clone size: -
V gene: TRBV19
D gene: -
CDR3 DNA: TGTGCCAGTAGTATTCGTCTTGGGGGCGAGACCCAGTACTTC
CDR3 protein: CASSIRLGGETQYF

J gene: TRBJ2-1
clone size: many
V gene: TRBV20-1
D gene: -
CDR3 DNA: TGCAGTGCTGATCGAAGCAGTGAGCAGTTCTTC
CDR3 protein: CSADRSSEQFF

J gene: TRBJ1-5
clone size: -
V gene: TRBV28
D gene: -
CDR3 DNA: TGTGCCAGCAGCTCTCCTCAGCCCCAGCATTTT
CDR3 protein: CASSSPQPQHF

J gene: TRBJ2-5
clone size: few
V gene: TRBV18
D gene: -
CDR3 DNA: TGTGCCAGCTCACCACCGGGGCAGGGGCTAATTGGCCAAGAGACCCAGTACTTC
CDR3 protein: CASSPPGQGLIGQETQYF

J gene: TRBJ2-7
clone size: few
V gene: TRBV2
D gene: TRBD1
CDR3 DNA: TGTGCCAGCAGTGAACCGGGACAGGGGTACCGCTTC
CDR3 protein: CASSEPGQGYRF

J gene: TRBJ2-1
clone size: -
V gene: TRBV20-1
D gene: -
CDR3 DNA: TGCAGTGCTACCGGGCCCTACAATGAGCAGTTCTTC
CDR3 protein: CSATGPYNEQFF

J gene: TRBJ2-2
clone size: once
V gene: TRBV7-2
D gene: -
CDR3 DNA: TGTGCCAGCAGCTCAACAGGGCACGGGGAGCTGTTTTTT
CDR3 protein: CASSSTGHGELFF

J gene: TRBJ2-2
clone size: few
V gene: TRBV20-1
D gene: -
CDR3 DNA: TGCAGTGCTTCGGTAGGGGTAGGAACCGGGGAGCTGTTTTTT
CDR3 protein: CSASVGVGTGELFF